The 16 T cell receptor beta chains presented below share a single source sample, sequenced in a study of CD8+CD57+ T cells in acquired aplastic anemia. Researchers used genomic DNA as the template to profile TCR beta VDJ and CDR3. TCRdb reprocessed the reads via MiXCR and lists one record per CDR3 protein. The sample has more than 150,000 distinct CDR3 sequences; 40% to 55% are singletons. Patients who underwent sequencing had shown CD8+CD57+ cell expansion by flow cytometry. The specimen sequenced was sorted CD4+, CD8+, or CD8+CD57+ T cells (not recorded which) from PBMCs. The receptors derive from a human donor with aplastic anemia.

V is TRBV10-2 and J is TRBJ1-6, with 8 bases aligning to TRBD1. This CDR3 has 15 amino acids. Per the germline V gene, CDR1 is WSHSY and CDR2 is SAAADI. V lost 6 bases, J lost 4 bases, and 5 bases stayed unmatched. The CDR3 DNA is TGCGCCAGCAGACAGACAGGGGAGTATAATTCACCCCTCCACTTT. Its translation is CASRQTGEYNSPLHF.

This clonotype is a singleton in its sample. The V and J genes are TRBV7-9 and TRBJ2-1; D possibly matches TRBD1 or TRBD2 (5 bases each). The V end was cut by 5 bases, the J end by 6 bases, with 11 bases between. Germline CDR1 is SEHNR and CDR2 is FQNEAQ (reference sequence). The CDR3 has 13 residues. CDR3 residues: CASSPGTSNEQFF. In nucleotides, the CDR3 is TGTGCCAGCAGCCCAGGGACCAGCAATGAGCAGTTCTTC. The full variable domain, completed using reference TRBV7-9 and TRBJ2-1, is DTGVSQNPRHKITKRGQNVTFRCDPISEHNRLYWYRQTLGQGPEFLTYFQNEAQLEKSRLLSDRFSAERPKGSFSTLEIQRTEQGDSAMYLCASSPGTSNEQFFGPGTRLTVL.

This clonotype was counted once. CDR3 loop: CASSLSGLNEKLFF. In DNA form, the CDR3 reads TGCGCCAGCAGCTTGTCGGGATTGAATGAAAAACTGTTTTTT. The chain joins TRBV5-1 to TRBJ1-4; D call uncertain. CDR1 is SGHRS and CDR2 is YFSETQ in the germline V gene. With 1 base removed from V and 5 bases from J, the gap between germline ends came to 9 bases. This CDR3 is 14 amino acids long.

The chain has TRBV24-1 and TRBJ2-5; tentatively, D is TRBD2 (6 bases). Trimming removed 3 bases from V and 5 bases from J, with 12 bases in between. The length of the CDR3 is 14 residues. From germline, CDR1 is KGHDR and CDR2 SFDVKD. The CDR3 here is CATSDTGTEETQYF. CDR3 nucleotides: TGTGCCACCAGTGATACCGGGACTGAGGAGACCCAGTACTTC.

V usage is TRBV9 and J usage is TRBJ2-5; D remains unclear. This CDR3 has 15 residues. The V gene lost 4 bases and the J gene lost 1 base, with 14 bases spanning the gap. Germline CDR1 SGDLS, CDR2 YYNGEE. The CDR3 sequence is CASSPSSHPQETQYF. In nucleotides, the CDR3 is TGTGCCAGCAGCCCGTCCTCACACCCCCAAGAGACCCAGTACTTC. The complete variable domain, with remaining parts taken from reference TRBV9 and TRBJ2-5, reads DSGVTQTPKHLITATGQRVTLRCSPRSGDLSVYWYQQSLDQGLQFLIQYYNGEERAKGNILERFSAQQFPDLHSELNLSSLELGDSALYFCASSPSSHPQETQYFGPGTRLLVL.

This clonotype was counted many times. The chain recombines TRBV29-1 with TRBJ1-1; 9 positions match TRBD1. Germline CDR1 SQVTM, CDR2 ANQGSEA. The V gene end was trimmed by 3 bases and the J gene end by 3 bases; junction bases not matched to a gene: 2. This CDR3 region has 13 residues. DNA of the CDR3: TGCAGCGTTGAGAGGACAGGGGACACTGAAGCTTTCTTT. Translation: CSVERTGDTEAFF.

The chain is built from TRBV25-1 and TRBJ2-3, with 12 bases that match TRBD2. The CDR3 covers 14 residues. Trimming took 6 bases from V and 4 from J; bases not matched to a gene: 2. Germline V gene sequence: CDR1 MGHDK, CDR2 SYGVNS. The CDR3 DNA sequence: TGTGCCAGCAGCCCTAGCGGGAGGGCAGATACGCAGTATTTT. Translation gives CASSPSGRADTQYF.

CDR3 protein: CASSPRTYEQYF. The CDR3 nucleotides are TGTGCCAGCAGTCCGCGGACGTACGAGCAGTACTTC. The chain has TRBV2 and TRBJ2-7; D is uncertain. V dropped 5 bases and J dropped 4 bases, with 9 bases sitting between them. The CDR3 sequence is 12 residues long. Germline-derived CDR1 and CDR2 are SNHLY and FYNNEI.

This clonotype was counted only a few times. CDR3 coding DNA: TGTGCCTGGAGTTCCGATCCCAATCAGCCCCAGCATTTT. Translated: CAWSSDPNQPQHF. This chain connects TRBV30 to TRBJ1-5; D is undetermined. Trimming removed 2 bases at V and 3 bases at J, with 8 bases between. There are 13 residues in the CDR3. Germline loops: CDR1 GTSNPN, CDR2 SVGIG (reference sequence).

The chain recombines TRBV10-2 with TRBJ2-7; TRBD2 might be the D (5 bases). The CDR3 runs to 15 residues. CDR1 WSHSY and CDR2 SAAADI come from the germline V gene. The germline V and J ends were trimmed by 0 bases and 4 bases, with 13 bases remaining between them. The CDR3 reads CASSESRLASYEQYF. In DNA form, the CDR3 reads TGCGCCAGCAGTGAGTCCAGGCTAGCATCGTACGAGCAGTACTTC.

This clonotype showed up just a few times. V is TRBV7-3 and J is TRBJ2-2; possibly TRBD1 for D (6 bases). V was cut by 2 bases and J by 4 bases, with 8 bases left in between. The V gene's germline CDR1 is SGHTA and CDR2 FQGTGA. This CDR3 contains 14 residues. The CDR3 DNA follows: TGTGCCAGCAGCTTATCAGGGGCCACCGGGGAGCTGTTTTTT. It codes for CASSLSGATGELFF.

The rearrangement joins TRBV13 to TRBJ1-6, with 7 nucleotides matching TRBD1. This CDR3 region has 15 residues. In germline, CDR1 is PRHDT, CDR2 FYEKMQ (reference sequence). With V trimmed by 6 bases and J by 8 bases, 10 bases remained unmatched. The CDR3 bases are TGTGCCAGCAGAGTAGACAGGGCGGCCGATTCACCCCTCCACTTT. Protein: CASRVDRAADSPLHF.

For this clonotype: Possible read error: a much larger clone is one base away. This rearrangement joins TRBV6-2 or TRBV6-3 to TRBJ2-7; 7 bases fit TRBD2. Germline assignment: CDR1 MNHEY and CDR2 SVGEGT. The CDR3 covers 18 residues. The CDR3 spells CASSYSLVSGGFAYEQHF. CDR3 nucleotides: TGTGCCAGCAGTTACTCGTTGGTGTCGGGAGGTTTTGCCTACGAGCAGCACTTC.

This clonotype has a handful of counts. The chain combines TRBV20-1 with TRBJ2-7; unclear D gene. Per the germline V gene, CDR1 is DFQATT and CDR2 is SNEGSKA (reference sequence). The V and J ends lost 4 bases and 2 bases respectively, with 12 bases between them. This CDR3 spans 13 amino acids. CDR3: CSAKIPPTYEQYF. CDR3 bases: TGCAGTGCTAAGATCCCCCCCACCTACGAGCAGTACTTC.

To note about this clonotype: One junction end disagrees with the germline gene, perhaps due to a read error. The chain couples TRBV7-8 to TRBJ1-1; D gene unclear. Germline V gene data show CDR1 as SGHVS and CDR2 as FQNEAQ. There are 13 residues in the CDR3. CDR3 protein: CAISLGGNTEAFF. Written as DNA, the CDR3 is TGTGCCATCAGCTTAGGTGGGAACACTGAAGCCTTCTTT.

The chain carries TRBV12-3 or TRBV12-4 and TRBJ2-3; 7 bases map to TRBD2. With V trimmed by 2 bases and J by 6 bases, 5 bases remained unmatched. The CDR3 has 14 amino acids. CDR3 residues: CASSLPPAGDTQYF. The CDR3 DNA follows: TGTGCCAGCAGTTTACCCCCAGCGGGGGATACGCAGTATTTT.